The 27 T cell receptor beta chains below were found in one sample sequenced in a study of cytomegalovirus exposure and HLA in healthy donors. This PCR relied on a set of 60 Vbeta primers and 13 Jbeta primers. Sequencing was performed with immunoSEQ multiplex PCR; in TCRdb, only in-frame clones are kept and a portion is missing. Of about 110,000 clones listed, under 85% were seen once; the top ten hold less than 7.5%. Sequences were obtained from PBMCs. Every receptor here comes from a man aged 25-45 years in good health and CMV-seropositive.

The chain uses TRBV5-1 and TRBJ2-3, with 11 bases identical to TRBD2. Germline-derived CDR1 and CDR2 are SGHRS and YFSETQ. The V and J ends lost 2 bases and 2 bases, in that order; junction bases with no gene match: 1. This CDR3 is 15 amino acids long. The CDR3 sequence: CASSLLAGVTDTQYF. Here the CDR3 DNA reads TGCGCCAGCAGCTTACTAGCGGGGGTCACAGATACGCAGTATTTT.

This clone occurred a few times. The V gene is TRBV7-3, the J gene TRBJ2-3; 7 bases are shared with TRBD2. The trim removed 2 bases at V and 4 bases at J, leaving 0 bases unmatched. Germline CDR1 SGHTA, CDR2 FQGTGA. The CDR3 is made up of 13 amino acids. CDR3 residues: CASSLAGADTQYF. In nucleotides, the CDR3 is TGTGCCAGCAGCTTAGCGGGGGCAGATACGCAGTATTTT.

This chain uses TRBV5-1 with TRBJ2-3; TRBD2 aligns across 9 bases. Germline trimming cut 2 bases from V and 2 bases from J; bases unmatched to any gene: 12. The CDR3 has 18 residues. From germline, CDR1 is SGHRS and CDR2 YFSETQ. The CDR3, as DNA: TGCGCCAGCAGCTTTGCGGGGGGGCAAGGAGGTAACACAGATACGCAGTATTTT. Residues: CASSFAGGQGGNTDTQYF. Full variable domain (missing parts from reference TRBV5-1 and TRBJ2-3): KAGVTQTPRYLIKTRGQQVTLSCSPISGHRSVSWYQQTPGQGLQFLFEYFSETQRNKGNFPGRFSGRQFSNSRSEMNVSTLELGDSALYLCASSFAGGQGGNTDTQYFGPGTRLTVL.

The chain joins TRBV29-1 to TRBJ2-3; 11 bases are a match to TRBD2. The CDR3 covers 18 residues. Germline values: CDR1 SQVTM, CDR2 ANQGSEA. V lost 0 bases to trimming and J lost 0 bases; unmatched junction nucleotides: 8. Here the CDR3 DNA reads TGCAGCGTTGAAGATTGGTCTAGCGGGGGGTATAGCACAGATACGCAGTATTTT. This translates into CSVEDWSSGGYSTDTQYF.

The V call is TRBV27, the J call TRBJ2-7; D uncertain. CDR3 length: 14 residues. CDR1 MNHEY and CDR2 SMNVEV come from the germline V gene (reference sequence). Trimming cost V 4 bases and J 0 bases, with 10 bases left between them. The CDR3 DNA reads TGTGCCAGCAGTTCACTCATAAGCTCCTACGAGCAGTACTTC. The encoded protein is CASSSLISSYEQYF.

The CDR3 sequence: CAIRPGSEYGQGYTF. The CDR3 DNA follows: TGTGCCATCAGACCGGGGAGCGAGTACGGCCAGGGCTACACCTTC. This chain connects TRBV10-3 to TRBJ1-2; D unclear. CDR1 is ENHRY and CDR2 is SYGVKD in the germline V gene. The CDR3 is 15 amino acids. Between the trimmed V and J ends, which lost 6 bases and 8 bases, there was a span of 22 bases.

This clone was counted once. The gene calls are TRBV11-3 and TRBJ2-3; D not certain. This CDR3 comprises 12 residues. Trimming pared 5 bases from V and 6 bases from J, leaving 9 bases between. Germline V gene sequence: CDR1 SGHNT, CDR2 YENEEA. The CDR3 sequence: CASSRKRDTQYF. The CDR3 DNA is TGTGCCAGCAGCCGAAAACGGGATACGCAGTATTTT.

This clone was detected a few times. This chain joins TRBV5-8 and TRBJ1-1; TRBD1 agrees at 10 bases. J lost 10 bases, V lost 0 bases, and 3 bases had no gene match. Germline V gene lookup returns CDR1 SGHTS and CDR2 YDEGEE. This CDR3 contains 13 residues. The CDR3 sequence: CASSLGQGARAFF. CDR3 coding DNA: TGTGCCAGCAGCTTGGGACAGGGGGCTAGAGCTTTCTTT.

The rearrangement joins TRBV11-2 to TRBJ2-7; TRBD2 might be the D (5 bases). There are 12 residues in the CDR3. CDR1 is SGHAT and CDR2 is FQNNGV in the germline V gene. V was clipped by 5 bases and J by 6 bases, with 11 bases between them. Here the CDR3 reads CASSPEVAEQYF. CDR3 sequence (DNA): TGTGCCAGCAGCCCGGAGGTGGCCGAGCAGTACTTC.

The gene calls are TRBV4-2 and TRBJ1-3; 9 bases align to TRBD1. The V gene end was trimmed by 4 bases and the J gene end by 2 bases; junction bases not matched to a gene: 9. The CDR3 has 17 residues. In germline, CDR1 is LGHNA, CDR2 YNFKEQ. CDR3 in amino acids: CASSLSIQGAAGNTIYF. As DNA, the CDR3 is TGTGCCAGCAGCCTATCAATACAGGGGGCGGCTGGAAACACCATATATTTT.

The chain has TRBV6-1 and TRBJ1-1; D not certain. The CDR3 covers 14 residues. V lost 6 bases and J lost 3, with 14 bases in between. Germline V lookup: CDR1 MNHNS, CDR2 SASEGT. CDR3 coding DNA: TGTGCCAGCAGACTGCTTCAGAGGGACACTGAAGCTTTCTTT. It specifies CASRLLQRDTEAFF.

In its sample, this clone was seen once. The V call is TRBV9, the J call TRBJ2-7; the match to TRBD2 covers 7 bases. V gave up 0 bases and J gave up 0 bases; unmatched junction bases: 6. The germline V gene has CDR1 SGDLS and CDR2 YYNGEE. The CDR3 contains 16 residues. CDR3 nucleotides: TGTGCCAGCAGCGTAGACCCCCGGGAGGACTCCTACGAGCAGTACTTC. Residues: CASSVDPREDSYEQYF. Variable domain in full (rest from reference TRBV9 and TRBJ2-7): DSGVTQTPKHLITATGQRVTLRCSPRSGDLSVYWYQQSLDQGLQFLIQYYNGEERAKGNILERFSAQQFPDLHSELNLSSLELGDSALYFCASSVDPREDSYEQYFGPGTRLTVT.

This clone was counted a single time. The chain employs TRBV7-6 and TRBJ1-1, with D uncertain. The V gene lost 5 bases and the J gene lost 5 bases, with 9 bases spanning the gap. CDR1 is SGHVS, CDR2 FNYEAQ, per germline. This CDR3 region has 12 residues. The CDR3 reads CASSKGGTEAFF. CDR3 DNA: TGTGCCAGCAGCAAAGGAGGTACTGAAGCTTTCTTT. The full variable domain, completed using reference TRBV7-6 and TRBJ1-1, is GAGVSQSPRYKVTKRGQDVALRCDPISGHVSLYWYRQALGQGPEFLTYFNYEAQQDKSGLPNDRFSAERPEGSISTLTIQRTEQRDSAMYRCASSKGGTEAFFGQGTRLTVV.

This chain uses TRBV7-2 with TRBJ2-3; 8 bases agree with TRBD2. The germline V gene encodes CDR1 SGHTA and CDR2 FQGNSA. There are 18 residues in the CDR3. Losses at the gene ends were 3 bases for V and 5 bases for J; bases not matched to a gene: 16. The CDR3 loop is CASSFTPVSAGGRDTQYF. CDR3 bases: TGTGCCAGCAGCTTCACTCCCGTGTCCGCGGGGGGTCGAGATACGCAGTATTTT.

The rearrangement uses TRBV4-3 and TRBJ2-3, with D hard to call. The CDR3 totals 16 residues. V was trimmed by 0 bases and J by 6 bases, leaving 16 bases between them. Germline CDR1 and CDR2: LGHNA and YSLEER. CDR3 loop: CASSQDATTPTDTQYF. CDR3 in DNA: TGCGCCAGCAGCCAAGATGCAACGACACCCACCGATACGCAGTATTTT.

The chain uses TRBV7-6 and TRBJ1-3; 7 nucleotides align to TRBD1. Trimming at V came to 5 bases and at J to 4 bases, leaving 5 bases not matched to a gene. Germline V gives CDR1 SGHVS, CDR2 FNYEAQ. The CDR3 is 14 amino acids. The CDR3 is CASSPPGQGNTIYF. The CDR3, as DNA: TGTGCCAGCAGCCCCCCGGGACAGGGAAACACCATATATTTT.

This clone was counted once. The J gene is TRBJ2-7, the V gene TRBV10-2; TRBD1 agrees at 7 bases. The trim removed 7 bases at V and 2 bases at J, leaving 8 bases unmatched. The CDR3 is 14 amino acids. Germline V CDR1 and CDR2: WSHSY, SAAADI. Here the CDR3 DNA reads TGCGCCAGCAAAGGGGGCCTGATGGCCTACGAGCAGTACTTC. Its protein is CASKGGLMAYEQYF.

J is TRBJ1-3 and V is TRBV4-3; the D is unclear. This CDR3 is built from 16 residues. Germline CDR1 LGHNA, CDR2 YSLEER. V was cut by 0 bases and J by 2 bases, with 11 bases left in between. DNA for the CDR3: TGCGCCAGCAGCCAAGAATTTTATGAGGCTGGAAACACCATATATTTT. It translates to CASSQEFYEAGNTIYF.

The chain carries TRBV7-3 and TRBJ2-5; 7 nucleotides agree with TRBD2. The CDR3 totals 15 residues. Germline values: CDR1 SGHTA, CDR2 FQGTGA. The V gene end was trimmed by 2 bases and the J gene end by 2 bases; junction bases not matched to a gene: 5. The CDR3 DNA is TGTGCCAGCAGCTTAGGTGCGGGGGAGCAAGAGACCCAGTACTTC. Translating it yields CASSLGAGEQETQYF. Complete variable domain (other parts from reference TRBV7-3 and TRBJ2-5): GAGVSQTPSNKVTEKGKYVELRCDPISGHTALYWYRQSLGQGPEFLIYFQGTGAADDSGLPNDRFFAVRPEGSVSTLKIQRTERGDSAVYLCASSLGAGEQETQYFGPGTRLLVL.

The J gene is TRBJ2-3, the V gene TRBV4-2; 7 positions agree with TRBD2. The CDR3 contains 13 residues. Germline CDR1 is LGHNA and CDR2 is YNFKEQ. After removal of 3 bases from V and 5 bases from J, the junction contained 2 bases not matched to a gene. The CDR3 loop reads CASSHLAEDTQYF. CDR3 in DNA: TGTGCCAGCAGCCATCTAGCGGAAGATACGCAGTATTTT.

The chain has TRBV19 and TRBJ2-5, with 7 nucleotides matching TRBD2. Germline trimming cut 5 bases from V and 1 base from J; bases unmatched to any gene: 13. CDR3 length: 17 residues. Germline CDR1 is LNHDA and CDR2 is SQIVND (reference sequence). The CDR3 reads CASSSFFAGVLQETQYF. Written as DNA, the CDR3 is TGTGCCAGTAGTTCTTTTTTTGCGGGGGTTCTCCAAGAGACCCAGTACTTC.

To note about this clone: An end of the junction does not agree with germline; a read error may underlie this. V gene TRBV7-9 combines with J gene TRBJ2-4; D might be TRBD2 (6 bases). The CDR3 loop spans 15 amino acids. CDR1 and CDR2 (germline): SEHNR, FQNEAQ (reference sequence). As DNA, the CDR3 is TGTTCCAGCAGCTCCGGGCTGGGACTCGAAAACATTCAGTACTTC. Translation: CSSSSGLGLENIQYF. The full variable domain, with the rest looked up from reference TRBV7-9 and TRBJ2-4, is DTGVSQNPRHKITKRGQNVTFRCDPISEHNRLYWYRQTLGQGPEFLTYFQNEAQLEKSRLLSDRFSAERPKGSFSTLEIQRTEQGDSAMYLCSSSSGLGLENIQYFGAGTRLSVL.

V gene TRBV6-5 combines with J gene TRBJ1-1; tentative D call: TRBD1 (6 bases). The CDR3 sequence is 13 residues long. Trimming stripped 5 bases from V and 2 bases from J, with 9 bases between. CDR1 is MNHEY, CDR2 SVGAGI, per germline. This CDR3 reads CASSTGLNTEAFF. The CDR3 DNA sequence: TGTGCCAGCAGTACAGGGTTAAACACTGAAGCTTTCTTT.

The J gene is TRBJ2-5, the V gene TRBV6-1, with TRBD1 as a possible D gene (6 bases). CDR1 and CDR2 (germline): MNHNS, SASEGT. The CDR3 covers 15 residues. V dropped 8 bases and J dropped 4 bases, with 20 bases sitting between them. CDR3 protein: CASAVLQGFGETQYF. CDR3 sequence (DNA): TGTGCCAGCGCAGTCCTCCAGGGGTTCGGAGAGACCCAGTACTTC.

The rearrangement uses TRBV7-9 and TRBJ2-7; 11 positions match TRBD1. This CDR3 contains 15 residues. Losses at the gene ends were 5 bases for V and 4 bases for J; bases not matched to a gene: 7. The germline V gene encodes CDR1 SEHNR and CDR2 FQNEAQ (reference sequence). CDR3 DNA: TGTGCCAGCAGCCTCGGACAGGGGGCTGGGTACGAGCAGTACTTC. It translates to CASSLGQGAGYEQYF.

CDR3 sequence reads: CASSQNRGRGGGELFF. DNA for the CDR3: TGTGCCAGCAGCCAGAACAGGGGGCGCGGTGGCGGGGAGCTGTTTTTT. This sequence joins TRBV4-2 and TRBJ2-2, with TRBD1 identical over 9 bases. CDR1 LGHNA and CDR2 YNFKEQ come from the germline V gene. The CDR3 consists of 16 residues. V was pared by 3 bases and J by 7 bases, with 9 bases of the junction left unmatched.

This clone was detected a few times. The gene calls are TRBV7-2 and TRBJ1-1; 8 positions agree with TRBD1. Per germline, CDR1 SGHTA and CDR2 FQGNSA. The CDR3 sequence is 14 residues long. V was clipped by 0 bases and J by 4 bases; unmatched bases: 1. CDR3 bases: TGTGCCAGCAGCTTAGCGGGACAGGTCACTGAAGCTTTCTTT. Amino acid sequence: CASSLAGQVTEAFF.